The clone carrying this T cell receptor (beta chain) was seen a single time. The sample belongs to a study of blood T cell repertoires in COVID-19. The CDR3 is 14 amino acids. Germline V lookup: CDR1 LNHDA, CDR2 SQIVND (reference sequence). V was pared by 5 bases and J by 4 bases, with 13 bases between. Sequenced by immunoSEQ multiplex PCR; TCRdb stores in-frame clones only, minus some. The sample records some 210,000 clones, about 90% being singletons. The sample consisted of peripheral blood. The receptor comes from a man aged 55-75 years with COVID-19, enrolled during active disease. The chain combines TRBV19 with TRBJ2-3; TRBD1 might be the D (5 bases). CDR3 bases: TGTGCCAGTAGTCAATCAGGGAAACCAGATACGCAGTATTTT. Protein product: CASSQSGKPDTQYF.